The 6 T cell receptor beta chains in this list originate from one sample, sequenced in a study of blood T cell repertoires in COVID-19. Repertoires were generated with immunoSEQ multiplex PCR, while TCRdb's copy carries only in-frame clones and drops some. This table has about 350,000 clones, approximately 89% appearing once. The sample comprised peripheral blood. These receptors all stem from a woman aged 55 to 70 with COVID-19, enrolled during active disease.

V and J are TRBV15 and TRBJ1-2; TRBD1 is a possible D gene (5 bases). Looked up from germline, CDR1 is LNHNV and CDR2 is YYDKDF (reference sequence). With 1 base removed from V and 0 bases from J, the gap between germline ends came to 24 bases. The CDR3 spans 20 residues. CDR3 coding DNA: TGTGCCACCAGCAGAGGAGGTCTCACGTATAGGGGCCCCACTAACTATGGCTACACCTTC. The encoded protein is CATSRGGLTYRGPTNYGYTF.

DNA of the CDR3: TGTGCCAGCAGTTTTTATGGGGGGGTGGGAGGCTACACCTTC. Its protein is CASSFYGGVGGYTF. The V and J genes are TRBV27 and TRBJ1-2; D may be TRBD1 (5 bases). Germline V gene data show CDR1 as MNHEY and CDR2 as SMNVEV (reference sequence). Trimming removed 3 bases at V and 8 bases at J, with 16 bases between. This CDR3 has 14 amino acids.

This sequence joins TRBV3-1 (or the pseudogene TRBV3-2) and TRBJ1-2; D might be TRBD1 (6 bases). V was trimmed by 5 bases and J by 5 bases, leaving 9 bases between them. Germline CDR1 is LGHDT and CDR2 is YNNKEL (reference sequence). The CDR3 is made up of 12 amino acids. The CDR3 DNA reads TGTGCCAGCAGCGGACAGCGATATGGCTACACCTTC. Its protein is CASSGQRYGYTF.

The chain recombines TRBV6-1 with TRBJ1-4, with unresolved D. The CDR3 runs to 15 residues. Trimming removed 3 bases from V and 8 bases from J, with 16 bases in between. Germline V gene data show CDR1 as MNHNS and CDR2 as SASEGT. The CDR3 coding sequence is TGTGCCAGCAGTGAGGAGCGACGCCTGTGGGAAAAACTGTTTTTT. Protein: CASSEERRLWEKLFF.

This sequence joins TRBV18 and TRBJ1-6; 10 bases align to TRBD1. V lost 4 bases and J lost 8; bases outside the gene matches: 5. This CDR3 spans 15 amino acids. Germline V gene lookup returns CDR1 KGHSH and CDR2 LQKENI. DNA of the CDR3: TGTGCCAGCTCACGAATCGGGACAGGGGATTCACCCCTCCACTTT. Amino acids: CASSRIGTGDSPLHF.

This chain joins TRBV7-2 and TRBJ1-2; 7 bases are shared with TRBD1. Germline loops: CDR1 SGHTA, CDR2 FQGNSA. The length of the CDR3 is 13 residues. Germline trimming cut 1 base from V and 8 bases from J; bases unmatched to any gene: 4. CDR3 loop: CASSLVRGFGYTF. The CDR3 DNA follows: TGTGCCAGCAGCTTAGTCAGGGGGTTCGGCTACACCTTC. The entire variable domain, with the rest obtained from reference TRBV7-2 and TRBJ1-2, is as follows: GAGVSQSPSNKVTEKGKDVELRCDPISGHTALYWYRQSLGQGLEFLIYFQGNSAPDKSGLPSDRFSAERTGGSVSTLTIQRTQQEDSAVYLCASSLVRGFGYTFGSGTRLTVV.